The T cell receptor beta chain under discussion was sequenced for a study of CD8+CD57+ T cells in acquired aplastic anemia. Whole-study context: Sorted CD4+ plus CD8+ cells gave DNA averaging around 3 ug. Overall study findings and caveats: The study identified around 28 CD8+ CDR3 sequences shared by patients and controls.

Patients chosen for sequencing had CD8+CD57+ cells that had expanded, as shown by flow cytometry. With no exception, the patients had severe acquired aplastic anemia. Researchers used genomic DNA as the template to profile TCR beta VDJ and CDR3. In TCRdb, the reads were re-called with MiXCR into one record per CDR3 protein. This table holds over 250,000 distinct CDR3 sequences, 50% to 65% found once. In regard to this clonotype: As yet, its antigen is unknown.

The CDR3 runs to 11 residues. CDR1 and CDR2 (germline): DFQATT, SNEGSKA (reference sequence). Trimming stripped 1 base from V and 7 bases from J, with 7 bases between. The receptor was derived from a human donor with aplastic anemia. The rearrangement joins TRBV20-1 to TRBJ2-5; D is unresolved. Sequenced sample: sorted CD4+, CD8+, or CD8+CD57+ T cells (not recorded which) from PBMCs. CDR3 DNA: TGCAGTGCTAGAGTGGGCGGGACCCAGTACTTC. Its protein is CSARVGGTQYF.